The rows below give T cell receptor beta chains drawn from one sample of a study of regulatory T cells in long-lasting Graves disease. TCRdb redid the calling of the multiplex PCR reads with MiXCR, one entry per CDR3 protein. The sample lists roughly 260,000 distinct CDR3 sequences, about 18% occurring once. The sample also formed part of further work on T cells in Graves' hyperthyroidism and ophthalmopathy.

The input for sequencing was peripheral blood mononuclear cells (PBMCs), taken at new diagnosis, from a patient treated with antithyroid drugs. The receptors originated from a young woman with Graves disease. Each CDR3 is given with its conserved first and last residue. Fields, in order: clone size, D gene, V gene, J gene, CDR3 protein, CDR3 DNA. The D gene is left open where the match is weak. Some rows mark clone size as missing; the rest say once, few, many or name a class of expanded clone.

many	-	TRBV19	TRBJ1-1	CASSINMNTEAFF	TGTGCCAGTAGTATAAATATGAACACTGAAGCTTTCTTT
many	-	TRBV5-1	TRBJ1-1	CASSFGKMNTEAFF	TGTGCCAGCAGCTTTGGCAAAATGAACACTGAAGCTTTCTTT
many	TRBD2	TRBV20-1	TRBJ2-3	CSFRGGGGTDTQYF	TGCAGTTTCCGTGGGGGGGGTGGGACAGATACGCAGTATTTT
many	-	TRBV18	TRBJ1-2	CASSPSGADGYTF	TGTGCCAGCTCACCATCAGGGGCCGATGGCTACACCTTC
-	-	TRBV5-6	TRBJ2-7	CASSSASTYEQYF	TGTGCCAGCAGCTCCGCGTCCACCTACGAGCAGTACTTC
-	TRBD2	TRBV11-2	TRBJ2-3	CASSSKALAGPFLSTDTQYF	TGTGCCAGCAGCTCCAAAGCCCTAGCGGGGCCATTTTTAAGCACAGATACGCAGTATTTT
-	-	TRBV3-1	TRBJ1-1	CASSQVGALQAFF	TGTGCCAGCAGCCAAGTTGGAGCTCTCCAAGCTTTCTTT
many	-	TRBV20-1	TRBJ2-7	CSARGQVEQYF	TGCAGTGCTAGAGGGCAGGTCGAGCAGTACTTC
many	-	TRBV6-5	TRBJ1-2	CASSYSSEYGYTF	TGTGCCAGCAGTTACTCGTCGGAGTATGGCTACACCTTC
many	-	TRBV13	TRBJ2-3	CASSSRRDTQYF	TGTGCCAGCAGCTCCCGGCGGGATACGCAGTATTTT
-	-	TRBV7-9	TRBJ1-3	CASSHLDGRNTIYF	TGTGCCAGCAGCCACCTGGACGGACGAAACACCATATATTTT
few	TRBD1	TRBV10-1	TRBJ2-7	CASSALDRVNEQYF	TGCGCCAGCAGTGCTTTGGACAGGGTCAACGAGCAGTACTTC
few	-	TRBV6-1	TRBJ1-3	CASSPRQAAGNTIYF	TGTGCCAGCAGCCCCCGACAGGCTGCTGGAAACACCATATATTTT
-	-	TRBV15	TRBJ2-2	CATRGRGDPRDTGELFF	TGTGCCACCAGGGGCAGGGGCGATCCCCGGGACACCGGGGAGCTGTTTTTT
many	-	TRBV14	TRBJ2-7	CASSQDWTRGVSYEQYF	TGTGCCAGCAGCCAAGATTGGACGAGGGGAGTCTCCTACGAGCAGTACTTC
-	-	TRBV5-1	TRBJ1-1	CASSPLAGGDTEAFF	TGCGCCAGCAGCCCATTAGCGGGGGGGGACACTGAAGCTTTCTTT
many	-	TRBV12-3/TRBV12-4	TRBJ1-2	CASSFFGGPGYGYTF	TGTGCCAGCAGTTTTTTCGGGGGGCCCGGCTATGGCTACACCTTC
few	-	TRBV3-1	TRBJ2-7	CASSPYSQGIYEQYF	TGTGCCAGCAGCCCGTACAGTCAGGGGATCTACGAGCAGTACTTC
many	TRBD1	TRBV6-1	TRBJ2-5	CASSPQGTQETQYF	TGTGCCAGCAGCCCACAGGGGACCCAAGAGACCCAGTACTTC
-	-	TRBV5-1	TRBJ1-1	CASSLEGRGAFF	TGCGCCAGCAGCTTGGAGGGCAGAGGAGCTTTCTTT
many	TRBD1	TRBV9	TRBJ2-1	CASSRQGGRGDEQFF	TGTGCCAGCAGTAGACAAGGGGGCAGGGGCGATGAGCAGTTCTTC
-	TRBD1	TRBV14	TRBJ1-6	CASSHRDRRNSPLHF	TGTGCCAGCAGCCACCGGGACAGGAGGAATTCACCCCTCCACTTT
many	-	TRBV28	TRBJ1-6	CASRSWGGVAHNSPLHF	TGTGCCAGCAGAAGTTGGGGAGGGGTGGCTCACAATTCACCCCTCCACTTT
many	-	TRBV20-1	TRBJ1-1	CSDQGGRNTEAFF	TGCAGTGATCAGGGAGGGAGGAACACTGAAGCTTTCTTT
-	TRBD2	TRBV9	TRBJ2-3	CASTERAGAKDTQYF	TGTGCCAGTACCGAACGAGCGGGGGCCAAAGATACGCAGTATTTT
many	-	TRBV7-6	TRBJ1-2	CASSPQIRRLYGYTF	TGTGCCAGCAGCCCCCAAATACGCCGGTTATATGGCTACACCTTC
many	-	TRBV12-5	TRBJ2-3	CASGSPILQGYGDTQYF	TGTGCTAGTGGTTCGCCGATACTCCAGGGGTATGGAGATACGCAGTATTTT
many	-	TRBV6-5	TRBJ2-4	CASSYVYF	TGTGCCAGCAGTTACGTATACTTC
many	-	TRBV12-5	TRBJ1-1	CASGLVQANTEAFF	TGTGCTAGTGGTTTGGTACAGGCGAACACTGAAGCTTTCTTT
many	TRBD2	TRBV5-6	TRBJ2-7	CASSLPGTSGGNEQYF	TGTGCCAGCAGCTTGCCGGGGACTAGCGGGGGTAACGAGCAGTACTTC
many	TRBD1	TRBV7-2	TRBJ2-7	CASSLLGQGYEQYF	TGTGCCAGCAGCTTATTAGGACAGGGGTACGAGCAGTACTTC
-	-	TRBV3-1	TRBJ1-5	CASSLNDQPQHF	TGTGCCAGCAGCCTCAATGATCAGCCCCAGCATTTT
many	TRBD1	TRBV9	TRBJ1-1	CASGTGVTEAFF	TGTGCCAGCGGGACAGGGGTTACTGAAGCTTTCTTT
few	TRBD1	TRBV3-1	TRBJ1-6	CASSQDRDSSLYNSPLHF	TGTGCCAGCAGCCAAGACCGGGACAGCTCTTTATATAATTCACCCCTCCACTTT
-	TRBD2	TRBV12-3/TRBV12-4	TRBJ2-2	CASSLPAGGSVGELFF	TGTGCCAGCAGTCTTCCTGCCGGGGGGTCTGTCGGGGAGCTGTTTTTT
many	TRBD1	TRBV27	TRBJ1-5	CASSSGQGGGQPQHF	TGTGCCAGCAGTTCGGGACAGGGGGGAGGTCAGCCCCAGCATTTT
-	TRBD1	TRBV5-1	TRBJ2-1	CASSLGTGGWNEQFF	TGCGCCAGCAGCTTGGGCACAGGGGGCTGGAATGAGCAGTTCTTC
many	-	TRBV7-9	TRBJ2-1	CASSLILTVDFF	TGTGCCAGCAGCTTAATACTGACTGTGGACTTCTTC
many	-	TRBV6-1	TRBJ1-2	CASKGRVYGYTF	TGTGCCAGCAAGGGCAGGGTCTATGGCTACACCTTC
many	-	TRBV7-9	TRBJ2-5	CASSDVHSGNQETQYF	TGTGCCAGCAGCGACGTGCACTCGGGTAACCAAGAGACCCAGTACTTC
many	TRBD1	TRBV12-3/TRBV12-4	TRBJ1-6	CASLPGTGGTGSSPLHF	TGTGCCAGCCTTCCTGGGACCGGGGGGACAGGGAGTTCACCCCTCCACTTT
many	-	TRBV7-2	TRBJ1-1	CASSYRLLGQPNTEAFF	TGTGCCAGCAGCTACCGCCTGCTAGGACAGCCGAACACTGAAGCTTTCTTT
many	TRBD1	TRBV27	TRBJ1-6	CASSLSPRDRGLYSPLHF	TGTGCCAGCAGTTTATCCCCTCGGGACAGGGGCCTATATTCACCCCTCCACTTT